Listed here are 7 T cell receptor beta chains from one sample, sequenced in a study of cytomegalovirus exposure and HLA in healthy donors. Profiled with immunoSEQ multiplex PCR; TCRdb holds only in-frame clones, not every one. The sample yields around 130,000 clones, under 90% seen once. Sequenced sample: PBMCs. The receptors shown here come from a man aged 30 to 39 in good health and CMV-seronegative.

This chain joins TRBV18 and TRBJ1-2; tentatively, D is TRBD1 (5 bases). The V end lost 2 bases, the J end lost 4 bases, and 11 bases lay between the germline ends. Germline V CDR1 and CDR2: KGHSH, LQKENI. The CDR3 runs 14 residues. CDR3 sequence (DNA): TGTGCCAGCTCACCAACGGAGGGGACCTATGGCTACACCTTC. As protein: CASSPTEGTYGYTF.

The chain couples TRBV1 to TRBJ1-2. TRBV1 is designated a pseudogene. The CDR3 is 12 residues long. DNA of the CDR3: TGCACCACCTGTATTGTTAACTATGGCTACACCTTC. Translated: CTTCIVNYGYTF.

V usage is TRBV5-1 and J usage is TRBJ1-2, with 7 nucleotides matching TRBD1. In germline, CDR1 is SGHRS, CDR2 YFSETQ. The J segment lost 5 bases and the V segment lost 3 bases, leaving 4 bases of the junction unmatched. The CDR3 contains 13 residues. The CDR3 DNA is TGCGCCAGCAGCTCACAGGGGAGGTATGGCTACACCTTC. This translates into CASSSQGRYGYTF.

This chain joins TRBV19 and TRBJ2-6, with D possibly TRBD2 on 7 matching bases. This CDR3 spans 18 amino acids. The germline gives CDR1 LNHDA, CDR2 SQIVND (reference sequence). V lost 8 bases to trimming and J lost 0 bases, with 20 bases between them. The CDR3 sequence is CASSKTGRGGSGANVLTF. In nucleotides, the CDR3 is TGTGCCAGTTCCAAGACAGGCCGCGGGGGCTCTGGGGCCAACGTCCTGACTTTC.

This chain joins TRBV11-2 and TRBJ2-2, with TRBD1 matching over 7 bases. Germline CDR1 and CDR2: SGHAT and FQNNGV. J was trimmed by 7 bases and V by 4 bases; bases with no gene match: 9. The CDR3 has 15 residues. CDR3 protein: CASSSSNRGFGELFF. CDR3 coding DNA: TGTGCCAGCAGCTCCTCCAACAGGGGATTCGGGGAGCTGTTTTTT.

This chain links TRBV5-5 with TRBJ1-6, with TRBD1 matching over 9 bases. This CDR3 has 16 residues. J gave up 6 bases and V 1 base, and 5 bases lay outside the gene matches. The germline gives CDR1 SGHKS, CDR2 YYEKEE (reference sequence). CDR3 nucleotide sequence: TGTGCCAGCAGCTTGAGACAGGGGGAAGGTAATTCACCCCTCCACTTT. Encoded protein: CASSLRQGEGNSPLHF. Supplemented by reference TRBV5-5 and TRBJ1-6, the full variable domain reads DAGVTQSPTHLIKTRGQQVTLRCSPISGHKSVSWYQQVLGQGPQFIFQYYEKEERGRGNFPDRFSARQFPNYSSELNVNALLLGDSALYLCASSLRQGEGNSPLHFGNGTRLTVT.

The CDR3 here is CASSYEGRGIYGYTF. The CDR3, as DNA: TGTGCCAGCAGTTACGAGGGCAGGGGGATCTATGGCTACACCTTC. The chain links TRBV6-5 to TRBJ1-2; 7 bases align to TRBD1. The V segment lost 2 bases and the J segment 4 bases; nucleotides outside the gene matches: 7. CDR1 and CDR2 (germline): MNHEY, SVGAGI. The CDR3 has 15 residues.